The source of this TCR beta chain is a study of cytomegalovirus exposure and HLA in healthy donors. On the study more broadly: In an early release, HLA-typed donors contributed 80 million to 95 million unique TCR sequences. Whole-study findings and limits: Most subjects had HLA-A and HLA-B alleles reportedly predicted accurately by TCR beta sequences.

The CDR3 is 15 amino acids. Germline CDR1 MNHNS, CDR2 SASEGT. V lost 5 bases to trimming and J lost 6 bases; unmatched junction nucleotides: 13. Comment on this clone: The antigen remains undetermined.

Primers included in the PCR were 60 Vbeta and 13 Jbeta primers. Profiled with immunoSEQ multiplex PCR; TCRdb holds only in-frame clones, not every one. The sample records about 110,000 clones, approximately 83% being singletons. The chain couples TRBV6-1 to TRBJ2-7; 7 bases line up with TRBD2. This sequence originates from a man aged 40-55 years in good health and CMV-seronegative. Sequenced sample: PBMCs. In nucleotides, the CDR3 is TGTGCCAGCAGTTCCCCTCCCATGGGGGGGGGCGAGCAGTACTTC. Protein: CASSSPPMGGGEQYF.